This TCR beta chain was identified during a study of blood T cell repertoires in COVID-19. Study in general: Material from acute and convalescent COVID-19 was sourced from the United States, Italy and Spain. T cells, B-cell-depleted T cells, or PBMCs provided the cDNA or gDNA that served as material.

Per the original data handling: Estimation of nucleated cell counts relied on the amplification of reference gene primers. Produced via immunoSEQ multiplex PCR; TCRdb's table is partial and in-frame only. That table gives V, J and clone size, and the DNA gave D and trimming. Altogether 55,000 to 80,000 clones are present, 85% to 90% being singletons, with the ten largest covering more than 0.8%. Germline V gives CDR1 SGHVS, CDR2 FQNEAQ. Trimming took 2 bases from V and 5 from J; bases not matched to a gene: 2. The CDR3 loop spans 15 amino acids. The V gene is TRBV7-8, the J gene TRBJ2-1; 11 bases map to TRBD2. The clonotype comes from a man aged 70-80 years with acute or convalescent COVID-19. Sequencing input: peripheral blood. CDR3 nucleotide sequence: TGTGCCAGCAGCTTAAATAGCGGGGGGGACAATGAGCAGTTCTTC. Amino acid sequence: CASSLNSGGDNEQFF.